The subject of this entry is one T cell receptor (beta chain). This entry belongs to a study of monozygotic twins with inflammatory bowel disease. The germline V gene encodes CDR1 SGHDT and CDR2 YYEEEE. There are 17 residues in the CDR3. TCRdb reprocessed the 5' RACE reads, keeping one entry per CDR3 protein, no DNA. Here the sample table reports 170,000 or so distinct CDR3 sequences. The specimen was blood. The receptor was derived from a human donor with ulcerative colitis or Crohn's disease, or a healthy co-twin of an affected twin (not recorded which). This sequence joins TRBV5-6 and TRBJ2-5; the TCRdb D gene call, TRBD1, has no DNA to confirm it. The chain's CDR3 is CASSLVEYAGEEETQYF.